The clone carrying this T cell receptor beta chain was detected only once. The antigen is not known. Separation from the approximately 720-subject first cohort characterized the roughly 130-subject validation cohort, to which the donors belonged. Only in-frame clones appear in the TCRdb table, and some are missing; sequencing was by immunoSEQ multiplex PCR. This table holds 300,000 to 400,000 clones, approximately 90% found once. The data are from a study of cytomegalovirus exposure and HLA in healthy donors. Broader study findings: Most TCR sequences were seen very rarely across donors, but some public TCRs occurred in many. The tendency of first-cohort TCR clusters to co-occur in the roughly 120 validation repertoires was the finding of a later analysis. The study recorded more than 150 TCR beta chains that were cytomegalovirus-associated.

The CDR3 covers 13 residues. Trimming left V 3 bases short and J 6 bases short, with 12 bases between. Germline assignment: CDR1 MGHRA and CDR2 YSYEKL. The chain has TRBV4-1 and TRBJ2-7; perhaps TRBD1 as D (5 bases). The TCR was taken from a young woman in good health and CMV-seronegative. The sample was PBMCs. CDR3 protein: CASSHRDLGEQYF. CDR3 DNA sequence: TGCGCCAGCAGCCACAGGGATTTGGGCGAGCAGTACTTC.